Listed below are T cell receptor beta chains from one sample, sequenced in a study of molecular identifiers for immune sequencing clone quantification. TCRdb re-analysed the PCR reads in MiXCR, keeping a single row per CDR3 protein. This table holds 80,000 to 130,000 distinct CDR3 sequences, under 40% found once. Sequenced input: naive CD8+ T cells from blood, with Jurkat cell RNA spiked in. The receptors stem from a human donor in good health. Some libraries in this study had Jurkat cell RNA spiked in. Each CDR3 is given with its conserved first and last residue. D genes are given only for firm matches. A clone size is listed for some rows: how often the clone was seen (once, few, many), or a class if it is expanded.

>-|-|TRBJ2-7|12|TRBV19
CASSPRRYEQYF
TGTGCCAGTAGTCCAAGGAGGTACGAGCAGTACTTC
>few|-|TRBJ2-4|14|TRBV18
CASSPGERIDIQYF
TGTGCCAGCTCACCTGGGGAGAGGATTGACATTCAGTACTTC
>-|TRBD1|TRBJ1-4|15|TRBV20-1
CCAHSGQGSGEKLFF
TGCTGTGCTCATTCCGGACAGGGCAGTGGTGAAAAACTGTTTTTT
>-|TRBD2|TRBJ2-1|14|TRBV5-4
CASSLPEGGGEQFF
TGTGCCAGCAGCTTGCCGGAGGGCGGGGGTGAGCAGTTCTTC
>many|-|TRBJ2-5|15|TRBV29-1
CSVEDWVQPEETQYF
TGCAGCGTTGAAGATTGGGTACAACCAGAAGAGACCCAGTACTTC
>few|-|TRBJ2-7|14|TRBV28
CASSLTGRIYEQYF
TGTGCCAGCAGTTTAACCGGGCGGATCTACGAGCAGTACTTC
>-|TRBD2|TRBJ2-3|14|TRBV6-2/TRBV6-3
CASRVAGGLDTQYF
TGTGCCAGCAGGGTAGCGGGAGGGCTTGATACGCAGTATTTT
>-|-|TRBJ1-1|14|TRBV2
CASRLSPQGTEAFF
TGTGCCAGCAGGCTGTCCCCCCAGGGCACTGAAGCTTTCTTT
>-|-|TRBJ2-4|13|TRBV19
CASSIVLSGLWYF
TGTGCCAGTAGTATAGTCTTGAGCGGGCTCTGGTACTTC
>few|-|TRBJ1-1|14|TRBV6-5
CASSYSPAPTEAFF
TGTGCCAGCAGTTACTCGCCAGCGCCAACTGAAGCTTTCTTT
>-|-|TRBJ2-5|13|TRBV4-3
CASSQDPIRTQYF
TGCGCCAGCAGCCAAGATCCCATCCGAACCCAGTACTTC
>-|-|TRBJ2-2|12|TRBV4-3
CASSHQGGELFF
TGCGCCAGCAGCCACCAGGGAGGGGAGCTGTTTTTT
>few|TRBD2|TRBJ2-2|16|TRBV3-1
CASSQVTDGGTGELFF
TGTGCCAGCAGCCAGGTGACGGACGGGGGGACCGGGGAGCTGTTTTTT
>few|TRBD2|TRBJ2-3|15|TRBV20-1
CSARGSGRAGDTQYF
TGCAGTGCTAGAGGGAGCGGGAGGGCCGGGGATACGCAGTATTTT
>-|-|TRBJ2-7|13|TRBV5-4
CASIFERRIEQYF
TGTGCCAGCATCTTTGAAAGGCGAATCGAGCAGTACTTC
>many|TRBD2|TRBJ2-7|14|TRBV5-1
CASSLVSGGYEQYF
TGCGCCAGCAGCTTGGTTAGCGGGGGATACGAGCAGTACTTC
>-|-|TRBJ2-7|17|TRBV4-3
CASSQDLGLRYSYEQYF
TGCGCCAGCAGCCAAGATTTAGGCCTCAGGTACTCCTACGAGCAGTACTTC
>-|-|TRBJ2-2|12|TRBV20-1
CSARGPWRELFF
TGCAGTGCTAGAGGCCCCTGGAGGGAGCTGTTTTTT